This T cell receptor beta chain was observed in a study of blood T cell repertoires in COVID-19. Overall study context: PBMCs, B-cell-depleted T cells, or T cells were the source of the cDNA or gDNA that made up the material.

CDR1 and CDR2 from the germline V gene are LNHDA and SQIVND (reference sequence). The germline V and J ends were trimmed by 4 bases and 0 bases, with 11 bases remaining between them. This CDR3 is built from 15 residues. Profiled with immunoSEQ multiplex PCR; TCRdb holds only in-frame clones, not every one. The repertoire consists of 65,000 to 75,000 clones, with 89% occurring once and the leading ten covering almost 5%. The V call is TRBV19, the J call TRBJ2-3; no clear D. The TCR originated in a woman between 45 and 65 years old with active COVID-19. Material: peripheral blood. The CDR3 DNA reads TGTGCCAGTAGTACCCCGGTTACTAGCACAGATACGCAGTATTTT. Translation: CASSTPVTSTDTQYF.